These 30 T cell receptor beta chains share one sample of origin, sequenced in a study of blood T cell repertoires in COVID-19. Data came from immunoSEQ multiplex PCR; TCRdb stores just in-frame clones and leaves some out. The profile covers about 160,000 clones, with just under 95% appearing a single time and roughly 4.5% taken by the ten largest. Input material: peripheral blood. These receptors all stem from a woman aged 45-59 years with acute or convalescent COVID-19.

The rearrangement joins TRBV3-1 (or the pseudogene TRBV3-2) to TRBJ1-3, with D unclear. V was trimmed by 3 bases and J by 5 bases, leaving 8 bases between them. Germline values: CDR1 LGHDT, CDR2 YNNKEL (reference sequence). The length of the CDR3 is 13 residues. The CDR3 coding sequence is TGTGCCAGCAGCCAGACTCTCAGAAACACCATATATTTT. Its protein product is CASSQTLRNTIYF.

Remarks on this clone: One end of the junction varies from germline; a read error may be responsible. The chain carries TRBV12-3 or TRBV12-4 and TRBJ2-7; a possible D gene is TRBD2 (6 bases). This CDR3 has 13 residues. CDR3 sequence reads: CASSKRDSSEQYF. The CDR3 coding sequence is TGTGCCAGCAGTAAACGGGACTCCTCCGAGCAGTACTTC.

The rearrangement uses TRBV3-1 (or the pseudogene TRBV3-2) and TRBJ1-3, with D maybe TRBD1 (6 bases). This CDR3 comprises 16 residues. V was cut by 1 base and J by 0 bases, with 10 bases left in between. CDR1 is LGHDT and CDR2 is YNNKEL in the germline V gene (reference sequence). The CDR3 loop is CASSQGRGSSGNTIYF. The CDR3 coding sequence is TGTGCCAGCAGCCAAGGAAGGGGGAGCTCTGGAAACACCATATATTTT.

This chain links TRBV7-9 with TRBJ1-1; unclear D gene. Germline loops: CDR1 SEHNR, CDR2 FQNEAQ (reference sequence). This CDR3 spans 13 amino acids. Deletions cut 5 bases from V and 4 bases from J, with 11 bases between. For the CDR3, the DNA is TGTGCCAGCAGCCTTAACAGAGCCACTGAAGCTTTCTTT. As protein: CASSLNRATEAFF.

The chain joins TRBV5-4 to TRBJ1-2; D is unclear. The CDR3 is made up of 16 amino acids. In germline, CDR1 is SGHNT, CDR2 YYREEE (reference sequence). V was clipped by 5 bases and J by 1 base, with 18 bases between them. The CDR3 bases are TGTGCCAGCAGAGCGACCTCGACCGCAGATAACTATGGCTACACCTTC. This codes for CASRATSTADNYGYTF.

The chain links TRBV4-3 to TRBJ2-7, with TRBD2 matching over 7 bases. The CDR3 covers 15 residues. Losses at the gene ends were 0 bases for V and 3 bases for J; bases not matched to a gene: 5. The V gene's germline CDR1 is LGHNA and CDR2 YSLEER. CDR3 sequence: CASSQDGGGIYEQYF. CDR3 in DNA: TGCGCCAGCAGCCAAGATGGGGGGGGGATCTACGAGCAGTACTTC.

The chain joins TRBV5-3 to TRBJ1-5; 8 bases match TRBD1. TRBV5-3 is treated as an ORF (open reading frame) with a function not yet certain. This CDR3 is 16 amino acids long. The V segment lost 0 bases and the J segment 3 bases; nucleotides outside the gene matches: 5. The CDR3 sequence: CARSLGLDRANQPQHF. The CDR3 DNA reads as TGTGCCAGAAGCTTGGGTCTGGACAGGGCCAATCAGCCCCAGCATTTT.

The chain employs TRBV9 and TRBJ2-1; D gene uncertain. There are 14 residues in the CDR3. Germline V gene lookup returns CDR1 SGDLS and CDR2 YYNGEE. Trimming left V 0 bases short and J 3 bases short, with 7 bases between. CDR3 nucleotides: TGTGCCAGCAGCGTAGGTAACAGCTACAATGAGCAGTTCTTC. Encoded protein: CASSVGNSYNEQFF.

The chain's CDR3 is CASSLAGGAVNQPQHF. In nucleotides, the CDR3 is TGTGCCAGCAGCTTAGCAGGGGGCGCGGTCAATCAGCCCCAGCATTTT. This chain connects TRBV7-2 to TRBJ1-5, with 7 bases aligning to TRBD1. The V gene's germline CDR1 is SGHTA and CDR2 FQGNSA. CDR3 length: 16 amino acids. The trim removed 0 bases at V and 3 bases at J, leaving 5 bases unmatched.

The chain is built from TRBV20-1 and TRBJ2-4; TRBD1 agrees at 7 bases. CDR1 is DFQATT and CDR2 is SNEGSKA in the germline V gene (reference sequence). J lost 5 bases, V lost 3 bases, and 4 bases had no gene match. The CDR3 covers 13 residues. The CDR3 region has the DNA TGCAGTGCTAGTCGAACAGGGGAAAACATTCAGTACTTC. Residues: CSASRTGENIQYF.

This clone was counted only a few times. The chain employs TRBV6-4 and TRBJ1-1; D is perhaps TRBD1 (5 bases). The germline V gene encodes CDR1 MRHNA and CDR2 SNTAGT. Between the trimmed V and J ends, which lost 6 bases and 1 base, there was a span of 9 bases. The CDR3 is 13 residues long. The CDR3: CASSPTANTEAFF. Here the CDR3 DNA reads TGTGCCAGCAGCCCGACAGCGAACACTGAAGCTTTCTTT.

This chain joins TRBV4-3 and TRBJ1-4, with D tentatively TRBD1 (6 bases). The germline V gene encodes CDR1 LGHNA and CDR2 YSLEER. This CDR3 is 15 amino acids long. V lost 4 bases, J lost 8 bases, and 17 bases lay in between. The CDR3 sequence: CASSPVQGGDEKLFF. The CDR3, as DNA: TGCGCCAGCAGCCCCGTACAGGGAGGGGACGAAAAACTGTTTTTT.

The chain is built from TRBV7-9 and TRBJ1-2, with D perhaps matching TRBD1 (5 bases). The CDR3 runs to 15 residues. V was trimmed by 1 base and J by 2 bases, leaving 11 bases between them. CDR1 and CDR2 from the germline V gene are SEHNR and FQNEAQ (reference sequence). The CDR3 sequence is CASSLGLTVNYGYTF. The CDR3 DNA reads TGTGCCAGCAGCTTAGGCCTGACAGTAAACTATGGCTACACCTTC.

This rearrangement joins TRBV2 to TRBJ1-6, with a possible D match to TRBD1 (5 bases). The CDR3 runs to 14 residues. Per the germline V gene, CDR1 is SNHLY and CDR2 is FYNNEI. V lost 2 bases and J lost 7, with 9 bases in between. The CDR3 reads CASSERRVNSPLHF. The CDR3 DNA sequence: TGTGCCAGCAGTGAACGCAGGGTAAATTCACCCCTCCACTTT.

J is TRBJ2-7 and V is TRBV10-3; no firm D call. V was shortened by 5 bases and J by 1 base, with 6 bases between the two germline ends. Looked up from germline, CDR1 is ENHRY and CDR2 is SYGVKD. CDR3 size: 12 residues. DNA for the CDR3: TGTGCCATCAGTTCCCCGTCCTACGAGCAGTACTTC. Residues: CAISSPSYEQYF.

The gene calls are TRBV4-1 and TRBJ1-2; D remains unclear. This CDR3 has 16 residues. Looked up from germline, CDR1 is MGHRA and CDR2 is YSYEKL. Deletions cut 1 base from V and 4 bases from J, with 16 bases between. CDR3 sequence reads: CASSQAGRVLSYGYTF. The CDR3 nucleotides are TGCGCCAGCAGCCAAGCCGGGAGAGTCTTATCCTATGGCTACACCTTC.

CDR3 in amino acids: CASSRTGGLTVYGYTF. The CDR3 nucleotides read TGTGCCAGCTCGCGGACAGGGGGTCTAACGGTTTATGGCTACACCTTC. This chain connects TRBV18 to TRBJ1-2; 10 bases agree with TRBD1. V gave up 6 bases and J gave up 5 bases; unmatched junction bases: 12. Germline CDR1 KGHSH, CDR2 LQKENI. The CDR3 is 16 residues long.

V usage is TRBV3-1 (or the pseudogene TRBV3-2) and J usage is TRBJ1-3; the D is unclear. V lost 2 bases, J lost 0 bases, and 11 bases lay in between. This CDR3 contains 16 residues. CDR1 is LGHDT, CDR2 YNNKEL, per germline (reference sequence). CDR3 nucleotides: TGTGCCAGCAGCCAATTAAGACTGGCCTCTGGAAACACCATATATTTT. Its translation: CASSQLRLASGNTIYF.

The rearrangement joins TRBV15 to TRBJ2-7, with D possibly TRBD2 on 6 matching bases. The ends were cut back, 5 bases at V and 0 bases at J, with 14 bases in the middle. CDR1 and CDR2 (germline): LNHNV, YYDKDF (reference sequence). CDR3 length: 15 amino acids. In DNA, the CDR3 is TGTGCCACCAGCCGGACGGGGGAGAGCTCCTACGAGCAGTACTTC. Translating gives CATSRTGESSYEQYF.

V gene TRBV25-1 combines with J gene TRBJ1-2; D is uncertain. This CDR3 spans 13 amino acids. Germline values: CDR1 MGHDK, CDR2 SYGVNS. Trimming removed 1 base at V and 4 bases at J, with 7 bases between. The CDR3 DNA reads TGTGCCAGCAGTGAATCTGGGCTCTATGGCTACACCTTC. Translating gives CASSESGLYGYTF.

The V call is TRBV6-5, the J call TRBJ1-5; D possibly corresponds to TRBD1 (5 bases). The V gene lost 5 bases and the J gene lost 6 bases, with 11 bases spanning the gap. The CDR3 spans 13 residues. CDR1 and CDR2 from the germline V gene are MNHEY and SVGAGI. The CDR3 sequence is CASSPAGGQPQHF. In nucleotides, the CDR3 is TGTGCCAGCAGTCCCGCCGGGGGTCAGCCCCAGCATTTT.

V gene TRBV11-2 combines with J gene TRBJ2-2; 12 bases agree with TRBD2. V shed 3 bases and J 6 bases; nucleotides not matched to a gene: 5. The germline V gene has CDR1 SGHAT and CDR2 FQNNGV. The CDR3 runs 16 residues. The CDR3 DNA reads TGTGCCAGCAGCTTTCCCAGACTAGCGGGAGCCGGGGAGCTGTTTTTT. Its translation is CASSFPRLAGAGELFF.

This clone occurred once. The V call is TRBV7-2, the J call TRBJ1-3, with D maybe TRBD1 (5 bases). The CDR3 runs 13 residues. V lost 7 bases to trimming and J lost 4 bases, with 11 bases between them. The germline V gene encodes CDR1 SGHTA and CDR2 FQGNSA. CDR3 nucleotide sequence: TGTGCCAGCACGGGGGTTCCGGGAAACACCATATATTTT. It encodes CASTGVPGNTIYF.

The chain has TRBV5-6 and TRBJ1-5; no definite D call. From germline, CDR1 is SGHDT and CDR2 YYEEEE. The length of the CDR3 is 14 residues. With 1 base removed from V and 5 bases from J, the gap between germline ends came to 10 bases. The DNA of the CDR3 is TGTGCCAGCAGCTTGACGGCGGGCGATCAGCCCCAGCATTTT. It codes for CASSLTAGDQPQHF.

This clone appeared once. CDR3 sequence: CASSPGTGNTIYF. The CDR3 DNA reads as TGTGCCAGCAGCCCAGGAACTGGAAACACCATATATTTT. The chain links TRBV7-2 to TRBJ1-3, with D unresolved. CDR1 SGHTA and CDR2 FQGNSA come from the germline V gene. The germline V and J ends were trimmed by 5 bases and 2 bases, with 7 bases remaining between them. The CDR3 has 13 residues.

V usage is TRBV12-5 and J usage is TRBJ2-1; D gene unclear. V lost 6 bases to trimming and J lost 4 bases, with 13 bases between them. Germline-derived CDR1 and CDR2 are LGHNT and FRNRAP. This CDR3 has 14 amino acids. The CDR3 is CASGHEVLYNEQFF. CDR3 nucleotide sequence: TGTGCTAGTGGCCACGAGGTTCTTTACAATGAGCAGTTCTTC. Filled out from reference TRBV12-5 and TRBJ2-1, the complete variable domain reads DARVTQTPRHKVTEMGQEVTMRCQPILGHNTVFWYRQTMMQGLELLAYFRNRAPLDDSGMPKDRFSAEMPDATLATLKIQPSEPRDSAVYFCASGHEVLYNEQFFGPGTRLTVL.

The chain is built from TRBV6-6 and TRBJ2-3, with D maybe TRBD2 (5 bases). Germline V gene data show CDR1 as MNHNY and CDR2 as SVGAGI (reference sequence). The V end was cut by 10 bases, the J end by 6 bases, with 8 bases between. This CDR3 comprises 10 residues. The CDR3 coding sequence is TGTGCCACCCGAGGGGATACGCAGTATTTT. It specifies CATRGDTQYF.

CDR3 sequence reads: CASSSQGMVYF. DNA for the CDR3: TGTGCCAGCAGCTCACAGGGGATGGTATATTTT. The J gene is TRBJ1-3, the V gene TRBV7-9; 7 nucleotides line up with TRBD1. Unmatched junction bases numbered 5, after V lost 4 bases and J lost 14 bases. The CDR3 is 11 amino acids. Germline V gene sequence: CDR1 SEHNR, CDR2 FQNEAQ (reference sequence).

CDR3 loop: CASSYGTGLTEAFF. For the CDR3, the DNA is TGTGCCAGCAGTTACGGGACAGGGTTGACTGAAGCTTTCTTT. V is TRBV6-5 and J is TRBJ1-1, with 9 bases aligning to TRBD1. The CDR3 is 14 amino acids. The V segment lost 2 bases and the J segment 5 bases; nucleotides outside the gene matches: 3. Germline V gives CDR1 MNHEY, CDR2 SVGAGI.

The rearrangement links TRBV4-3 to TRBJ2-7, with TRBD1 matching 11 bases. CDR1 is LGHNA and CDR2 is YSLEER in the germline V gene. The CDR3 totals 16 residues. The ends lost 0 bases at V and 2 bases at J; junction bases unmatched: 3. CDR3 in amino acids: CASSQDGQGAAYEQYF. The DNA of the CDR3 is TGCGCCAGCAGCCAAGACGGACAGGGGGCGGCCTACGAGCAGTACTTC.